Below, 27 T cell receptor beta chains from the same sample are listed, as sequenced in a study of blood T cell repertoires in COVID-19. Using immunoSEQ multiplex PCR, the repertoire was profiled, and TCRdb retains in-frame clones only, with some absent. The sample has 150,000 to 200,000 clones, roughly 84% seen once; the top ten hold about 8.6%. Sequencing input: PBMCs or T cells enriched from blood (not recorded which). The receptors here all came from a woman aged 50 to 60 who had recovered from COVID-19.

This chain links TRBV5-1 with TRBJ1-2; the D is unclear. V dropped 4 bases and J dropped 2 bases, with 3 bases sitting between them. The CDR3 runs to 11 residues. The germline CDR1 and CDR2 sequences are SGHRS and YFSETQ. In DNA form, the CDR3 reads TGCGCCAGCAGCCCGAACTATGGCTACACCTTC. This sequence encodes CASSPNYGYTF.

This rearrangement joins TRBV29-1 to TRBJ2-1; D gene uncertain. The V end lost 7 bases, the J end lost 8 bases, and 12 bases lay between the germline ends. Per germline, CDR1 SQVTM and CDR2 ANQGSEA. This CDR3 is built from 11 residues. DNA of the CDR3: TGCAGCGCCGCCGAGTTAGATGAGCAGTTCTTC. This gives the protein CSAAELDEQFF.

The chain carries TRBV18 and TRBJ2-7; 7 nucleotides align to TRBD1. CDR1 and CDR2 (germline): KGHSH, LQKENI. This CDR3 has 14 amino acids. Trimming at V came to 3 bases and at J to 0 bases, leaving 2 bases not matched to a gene. The CDR3 DNA reads TGTGCCAGCTCACCGGACAGGAACTCCTACGAGCAGTACTTC. It codes for CASSPDRNSYEQYF.

The chain combines TRBV9 with TRBJ2-2; TRBD1 is a possible D gene (5 bases). V dropped 0 bases and J dropped 5 bases, with 8 bases sitting between them. The germline V gene encodes CDR1 SGDLS and CDR2 YYNGEE. This CDR3 spans 14 amino acids. This CDR3 reads CASSVASGTGELFF. The CDR3 bases are TGTGCCAGCAGCGTAGCTTCAGGGACCGGGGAGCTGTTTTTT. The whole variable domain, remainder taken from reference TRBV9 and TRBJ2-2, is DSGVTQTPKHLITATGQRVTLRCSPRSGDLSVYWYQQSLDQGLQFLIQYYNGEERAKGNILERFSAQQFPDLHSELNLSSLELGDSALYFCASSVASGTGELFFGEGSRLTVL.

Many counts were recorded for this clone. The V call is TRBV19, the J call TRBJ2-1, with 9 nucleotides matching TRBD2. CDR3 length: 19 residues. Germline values: CDR1 LNHDA, CDR2 SQIVND (reference sequence). With V trimmed by 3 bases and J by 0 bases, 12 bases remained unmatched. As DNA, the CDR3 is TGTGCCAGTAGTATGGTGGCTAGCGGGACTTTTAGCTCCTACAATGAGCAGTTCTTC. Translated, it gives CASSMVASGTFSSYNEQFF.

This chain joins TRBV7-8 and TRBJ2-7; 8 bases map to TRBD1. Germline V gene sequence: CDR1 SGHVS, CDR2 FQNEAQ. The CDR3 has 13 residues. The V segment lost 4 bases and the J segment 6 bases; nucleotides outside the gene matches: 5. The chain's CDR3 is CASSSDRDGEQYF. The CDR3 bases are TGTGCCAGCAGCTCGGACAGGGATGGCGAGCAGTACTTC. Full variable domain (remainder filled in from reference TRBV7-8 and TRBJ2-7): GAGVSQSPRYKVAKRGQDVALRCDPISGHVSLFWYQQALGQGPEFLTYFQNEAQLDKSGLPSDRFFAERPEGSVSTLKIQRTQQEDSAVYLCASSSDRDGEQYFGPGTRLTVT.

V is TRBV24-1 and J is TRBJ2-3; D may be TRBD2 (5 bases). Germline V gene data show CDR1 as KGHDR and CDR2 as SFDVKD. V was clipped by 1 base and J by 1 base, with 14 bases between them. There are 17 residues in the CDR3. The CDR3 DNA follows: TGTGCCACCAGTGATTTCGGCACCAGCGGACGCACAGATACGCAGTATTTT. Translating gives CATSDFGTSGRTDTQYF.

This clone came up a few times. The chain employs TRBV6-5 and TRBJ2-5, with 10 bases fitting TRBD1. Germline CDR1 reads MNHEY; CDR2 reads SVGAGI. The CDR3 has 16 residues. The J segment lost 7 bases and the V segment lost 2 bases, leaving 10 bases of the junction unmatched. The CDR3 DNA reads as TGTGCCAGCAGTTACACTATGACAGGGGGCGCTGGGACCCAGTACTTC. Protein product: CASSYTMTGGAGTQYF.

In DNA, the CDR3 is TGTGCCAGCAGTTTTGCGGGAGGCCTCTACGAGCAGTACTTC. Protein: CASSFAGGLYEQYF. The chain carries TRBV28 and TRBJ2-7, with 8 nucleotides matching TRBD2. The V and J ends lost 3 bases and 3 bases, in that order; junction bases with no gene match: 4. The CDR3 is 14 residues long. CDR1 is MDHEN and CDR2 is SYDVKM in the germline V gene.

The CDR3 bases are TGCGCCAGCAGCTTGGGGCCGGGGGAAGGGCCCCAGCATTTT. Translated: CASSLGPGEGPQHF. The chain carries TRBV5-1 and TRBJ1-5, with a possible D match to TRBD1 (5 bases). V gave up 0 bases and J gave up 9 bases, with 13 bases separating them. The germline V gene has CDR1 SGHRS and CDR2 YFSETQ. The CDR3 contains 14 residues.

The chain carries TRBV11-3 and TRBJ1-5, with 8 bases that match TRBD1. V was clipped by 5 bases and J by 0 bases; unmatched bases: 9. The CDR3 contains 17 residues. Germline CDR1 SGHNT, CDR2 YENEEA. The CDR3: CASSAGTGDDSNQPQHF. CDR3 bases: TGTGCCAGCAGCGCGGGGACAGGCGATGATAGCAATCAGCCCCAGCATTTT. Using reference TRBV11-3 and TRBJ1-5 for the parts outside the CDR3, the full variable domain is EAGVVQSPRYKIIEKKQPVAFWCNPISGHNTLYWYLQNLGQGPELLIRYENEEAVDDSQLPKDRFSAERLKGVDSTLKIQPAELGDSAVYLCASSAGTGDDSNQPQHFGDGTRLSIL.

The J gene is TRBJ1-4, the V gene TRBV18; D not certain. Germline CDR1 KGHSH, CDR2 LQKENI. This CDR3 spans 12 amino acids. The V and J ends lost 4 bases and 5 bases respectively, with 5 bases between them. CDR3 coding DNA: TGTGCCAGCTCACGTCAGAATGAAAAACTGTTTTTT. Protein sequence: CASSRQNEKLFF.

The chain has TRBV7-9 and TRBJ2-7; maybe TRBD2 (7 bases). This CDR3 spans 17 amino acids. Germline CDR1 SEHNR, CDR2 FQNEAQ (reference sequence). The V and J ends lost 7 bases and 0 bases respectively, with 22 bases between them. CDR3 amino acids: CASIPLYAGASSYEQYF. CDR3 nucleotides: TGTGCCAGCATACCCCTATACGCGGGGGCGAGCTCCTACGAGCAGTACTTC.

This clone was seen only once. The chain links TRBV6-2 or TRBV6-3 to TRBJ2-1; TRBD2 agrees at 9 bases. Germline V CDR1 and CDR2: MNHEY, SVGEGT. Unmatched junction bases numbered 9, after V lost 4 bases and J lost 8 bases. The CDR3 runs 15 residues. The CDR3 reads CASSSSRGGKDEQFF. In DNA form, the CDR3 reads TGTGCCAGCAGTTCCTCGCGGGGGGGCAAGGATGAGCAGTTCTTC.

The V gene is TRBV14, the J gene TRBJ1-6; TRBD1 aligns across 8 bases. This CDR3 comprises 14 residues. Trimming removed 5 bases from V and 6 bases from J; junction bases left unmatched: 3. Germline CDR1 is SGHDN and CDR2 is FVKESK. This CDR3 is CASSWTGINSPLHF. CDR3 in DNA: TGTGCCAGCAGCTGGACAGGGATTAATTCACCCCTCCACTTT.

This clone was observed at least ten times. The chain uses TRBV19 and TRBJ1-2; D is unresolved. Germline CDR1 is LNHDA and CDR2 is SQIVND (reference sequence). Trimming left V 6 bases short and J 4 bases short, with 12 bases between. This CDR3 spans 13 amino acids. CDR3 sequence: CASSPAEGYGYTF. The CDR3 DNA follows: TGTGCCAGTAGCCCAGCGGAGGGCTATGGCTACACCTTC.

This chain uses TRBV23-1 with TRBJ1-2, with no clear D. TRBV23-1 is given ORF status, its function remaining uncertain. The V gene lost 2 bases and the J gene lost 3 bases, with 7 bases spanning the gap. This CDR3 region has 13 residues. CDR3 coding DNA: TGCGCCAGCAGTCAAGAGGGTCACTATGGCTACACCTTC. It specifies CASSQEGHYGYTF.

V and J are TRBV7-9 and TRBJ2-7; D is perhaps TRBD1 (6 bases). The length of the CDR3 is 15 residues. The V and J ends lost 2 bases and 2 bases respectively, with 13 bases between them. Germline CDR1 is SEHNR and CDR2 is FQNEAQ (reference sequence). This CDR3 reads CASSLTGFLTYEQYF. For the CDR3, the DNA is TGTGCCAGCAGCTTAACAGGGTTCCTTACCTACGAGCAGTACTTC.

This clone is a singleton in its sample. The chain couples TRBV6-1 to TRBJ2-3; 7 nucleotides match TRBD1. Per germline, CDR1 MNHNS and CDR2 SASEGT. Trimming took 3 bases from V and 6 from J; bases not matched to a gene: 9. The CDR3 loop spans 15 amino acids. In DNA, the CDR3 is TGTGCCAGCAGTGAGAGGGGGCGAGGTATGGATACGCAGTATTTT. It yields the protein CASSERGRGMDTQYF.

The chain uses TRBV11-2 and TRBJ1-6, with TRBD1 identical over 8 bases. Losses at the gene ends were 1 base for V and 6 bases for J; bases not matched to a gene: 2. This CDR3 is 15 amino acids long. CDR1 SGHAT and CDR2 FQNNGV come from the germline V gene. The CDR3 is CASSLGTGSNSPLHF. DNA for the CDR3: TGTGCCAGCAGCTTAGGGACAGGGAGTAATTCACCCCTCCACTTT.

This chain uses TRBV11-2 with TRBJ2-3; D is perhaps TRBD2 (5 bases). Germline loops: CDR1 SGHAT, CDR2 FQNNGV. The CDR3 has 14 residues. V was shortened by 1 base and J by 1 base, with 6 bases between the two germline ends. CDR3 in DNA: TGTGCCAGCAGCTTAGTCGGGGGCACAGATACGCAGTATTTT. The encoded protein is CASSLVGGTDTQYF.

The DNA for the CDR3 is TGTGCCAGCAGTCTACTCAGGACAGGGGGCGAAACCTACGAGCAGTACTTC. Translated: CASSLLRTGGETYEQYF. The chain joins TRBV27 to TRBJ2-7; 11 bases match TRBD1. V lost 5 bases and J lost 2; bases outside the gene matches: 11. The germline V gene has CDR1 MNHEY and CDR2 SMNVEV (reference sequence). This CDR3 has 17 amino acids.

The chain couples TRBV6-2 or TRBV6-3 to TRBJ1-5; D possibly corresponds to TRBD1 (5 bases). The CDR3 has 14 amino acids. CDR1 is MNHEY, CDR2 SVGEGT, per germline. V lost 6 bases and J 3 bases, leaving 12 bases between the germline ends. The DNA for the CDR3 is TGTGCCAGCAGCGTTGACAGTTTCAATCAGCCCCAGCATTTT. It yields the protein CASSVDSFNQPQHF.

CDR3 sequence (DNA): TGTGCCAGCAGTTACTCACAGGGTTCCGGGGAGCTGTTTTTT. This encodes CASSYSQGSGELFF. V usage is TRBV6-5 and J usage is TRBJ2-2, with D perhaps TRBD1 (6 bases). Germline V gives CDR1 MNHEY, CDR2 SVGAGI. The CDR3 sequence is 14 residues long. The germline V and J ends were trimmed by 0 bases and 6 bases, with 8 bases remaining between them.

This rearrangement joins TRBV2 to TRBJ1-6, with no clear D. Germline-derived CDR1 and CDR2 are SNHLY and FYNNEI. This CDR3 has 16 amino acids. Trimming took 3 bases from V and 3 from J, leaving 12 bases between them. CDR3 residues: CASSEVQTHYNSPLHF. As DNA, the CDR3 is TGTGCCAGCAGTGAGGTACAGACCCACTATAATTCACCCCTCCACTTT. Drawing the rest from reference TRBV2 and TRBJ1-6, the complete variable domain is EPEVTQTPSHQVTQMGQEVILRCVPISNHLYFYWYRQILGQKVEFLVSFYNNEISEKSEIFDDQFSVERPDGSNFTLKIRSTKLEDSAMYFCASSEVQTHYNSPLHFGNGTRLTVT.

This clone was counted a single time. The V call is TRBV4-1, the J call TRBJ2-2; the match to TRBD1 covers 9 bases. CDR1 is MGHRA and CDR2 is YSYEKL in the germline V gene. This CDR3 comprises 15 residues. J gave up 7 bases and V 4 bases, and 7 bases lay outside the gene matches. The CDR3 region has the DNA TGCGCCAGCAGCCCCGGGACAGGGTTTCGCGGGGAGCTGTTTTTT. Its translation is CASSPGTGFRGELFF.

This clone was observed a few times. This sequence joins TRBV11-2 and TRBJ1-3; maybe TRBD1 (5 bases). This CDR3 comprises 12 residues. Germline CDR1 is SGHAT and CDR2 is FQNNGV. The V gene lost 7 bases and the J gene lost 4 bases, with 8 bases spanning the gap. This chain's CDR3 is CASKTVGNTIYF. DNA of the CDR3: TGTGCCAGCAAGACAGTGGGAAACACCATATATTTT.